There are a few counts of the clone carrying this TCR beta chain. Antigen: not known. The germline CDR1 and CDR2 sequences are SGHKS and YYEKEE (reference sequence). The CDR3 extends over 12 amino acids. It was with a sample-barcoded 5' primer and a J-beta primer mix that a second PCR of roughly 7 to 11 cycles was run. MiXCR, run by TCRdb on the 5' RACE reads, gives a single entry per CDR3 protein. The table shows roughly 1,800,000 distinct CDR3 sequences, with roughly 49% occurring only once. This entry belongs to a study of blood T cells in healthy people across ages. Notes on the study in general: Long-lived donors carried more naive CD4+ cells and greater diversity than aged donors.

The chain combines TRBV5-5 with TRBJ2-5; tentatively, D is TRBD2 (6 bases). The closer fit of TRBJ2-7 to the DNA end suggests the J call may be wrong. This TCR came from a woman between 35 and 50 years old in good health. Sequenced: blood. Here the CDR3 reads CASSWGGGEQYF. CDR3 bases: TGTGCCAGCAGCTGGGGAGGTGGCGAGCAGTACTTC.